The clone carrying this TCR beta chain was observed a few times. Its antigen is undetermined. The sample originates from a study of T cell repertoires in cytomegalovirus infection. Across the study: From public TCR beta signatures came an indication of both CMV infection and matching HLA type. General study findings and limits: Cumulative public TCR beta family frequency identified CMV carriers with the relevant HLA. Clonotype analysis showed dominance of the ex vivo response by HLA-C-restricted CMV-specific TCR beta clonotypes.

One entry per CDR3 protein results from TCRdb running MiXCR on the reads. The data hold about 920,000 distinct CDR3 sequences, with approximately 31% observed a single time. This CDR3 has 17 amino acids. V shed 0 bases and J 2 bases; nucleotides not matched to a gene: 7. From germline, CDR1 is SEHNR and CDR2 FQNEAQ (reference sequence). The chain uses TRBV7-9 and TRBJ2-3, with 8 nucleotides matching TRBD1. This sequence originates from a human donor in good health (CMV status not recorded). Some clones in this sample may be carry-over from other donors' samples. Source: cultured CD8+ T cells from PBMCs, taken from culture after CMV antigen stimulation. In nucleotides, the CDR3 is TGTGCCAGCAGCTTAGCTGAACCGGGACAGGTCACAGATACGCAGTATTTT. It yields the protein CASSLAEPGQVTDTQYF.